This TCR beta chain was recorded in a study of cytomegalovirus exposure and HLA in healthy donors. Broader study findings: There were under 200 TCR beta chains listed as cytomegalovirus-associated. Analysis performed later found 16,000 or so TCR beta sequences associated with HLA alleles at 0.05 false discovery rate. Fewer N-insertions than the roughly 600-donor mean were reportedly shown by an Asian-associated ancestry cluster in a later analysis.

The PCR was carried out with 60 Vbeta primers and 13 Jbeta primers. The repertoire was sequenced with immunoSEQ multiplex PCR; TCRdb's copy has only in-frame clones and lacks some. The repertoire consists of fewer than 250,000 clones, with 79% occurring once and the leading ten covering around 1.6%. CDR1 is MDHEN, CDR2 SYDVKM, per germline. The length of the CDR3 is 16 residues. The J segment lost 7 bases and the V segment lost 8 bases, leaving 12 bases of the junction unmatched. For this clone: Its antigen is unidentified.

The chain combines TRBV28 with TRBJ2-2; 11 bases align to TRBD1. This TCR was recovered from a woman aged 18 to 35 in good health and CMV-seronegative. The sequenced sample consisted of PBMCs. The CDR3 DNA sequence: TGTGCCAGCGACCGACGAGGGACAGGGGGACTCGGGGAGCTGTTTTTT. Residues: CASDRRGTGGLGELFF.